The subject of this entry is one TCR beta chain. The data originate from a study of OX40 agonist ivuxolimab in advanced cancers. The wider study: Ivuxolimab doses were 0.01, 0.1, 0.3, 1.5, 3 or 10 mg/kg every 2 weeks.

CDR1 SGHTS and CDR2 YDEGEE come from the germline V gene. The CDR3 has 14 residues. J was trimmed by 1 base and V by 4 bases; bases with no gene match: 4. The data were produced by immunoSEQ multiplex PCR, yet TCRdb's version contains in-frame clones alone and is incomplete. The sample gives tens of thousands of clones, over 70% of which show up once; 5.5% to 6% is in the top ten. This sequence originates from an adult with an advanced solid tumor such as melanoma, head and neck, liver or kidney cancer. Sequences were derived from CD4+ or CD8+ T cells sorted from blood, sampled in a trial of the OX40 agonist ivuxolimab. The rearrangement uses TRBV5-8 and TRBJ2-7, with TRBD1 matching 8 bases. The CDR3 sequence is CASSPGQGSYEQYF. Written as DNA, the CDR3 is TGTGCCAGCAGCCCCGGACAGGGTTCCTACGAGCAGTACTTC.